What follows are 10 T cell receptor beta chains derived from one specimen sequenced in a study of cytotoxic CD8 clonotypes in ibrutinib-treated CLL. The repertoire was sequenced with immunoSEQ multiplex PCR; TCRdb's copy has only in-frame clones and lacks some. Of approximately 140,000 clones listed, approximately 75% are singletons. Source: PBMCs, taken after 12 months of ibrutinib treatment. The receptors were sampled from a human donor with chronic lymphocytic leukemia.

The V gene is TRBV28, the J gene TRBJ2-2, with 13 bases that match TRBD2. The CDR3 has 15 amino acids. The ends lost 6 bases at V and 3 bases at J; junction bases unmatched: 1. The germline gives CDR1 MDHEN, CDR2 SYDVKM. The CDR3 reads CASRGTSGDTGELFF. The DNA of the CDR3 is TGTGCCAGCAGGGGGACTAGCGGGGACACCGGGGAGCTGTTTTTT.

This rearrangement joins TRBV18 to TRBJ2-7; D is ambiguous. There are 13 residues in the CDR3. V was pared by 3 bases and J by 2 bases, with 8 bases between. CDR1 KGHSH and CDR2 LQKENI come from the germline V gene. In DNA form, the CDR3 reads TGTGCCAGCTCACCTGTCCCTGCCTACGAGCAGTACTTC. Its protein is CASSPVPAYEQYF. Drawing the rest from reference TRBV18 and TRBJ2-7, the complete variable domain is NAGVMQNPRHLVRRRGQEARLRCSPMKGHSHVYWYRQLPEEGLKFMVYLQKENIIDESGMPKERFSAEFPKEGPSILRIQQVVRGDSAAYFCASSPVPAYEQYFGPGTRLTVT.

The V gene is TRBV6-5, the J gene TRBJ2-2, with a weak D call TRBD2 (7 bases). From germline, CDR1 is MNHEY and CDR2 SVGAGI. Trimming cost V 2 bases and J 3 bases, with 10 bases left between them. CDR3 size: 15 residues. The CDR3 nucleotides read TGTGCCAGCAGTTACGGGGGGGCGCACACCGGGGAGCTGTTTTTT. Amino acids: CASSYGGAHTGELFF.

Remarks on this clone: Germline and junction disagree at one end, which may indicate a read error. This chain uses TRBV19 with TRBJ2-1; D is perhaps TRBD1 or TRBD2 (5 bases each). Looked up from germline, CDR1 is LNHDA and CDR2 is SQIVND (reference sequence). There are 16 residues in the CDR3. The CDR3 DNA follows: TGTGCTAGTAGGGACCTTGGCAGGGTCTCCTACAATGAGCAGTTCTTC. It translates to CASRDLGRVSYNEQFF.

This chain links TRBV6-4 with TRBJ2-3, with 11 bases fitting TRBD2. The ends lost 5 bases at V and 3 bases at J; junction bases unmatched: 7. Germline CDR1 is MRHNA and CDR2 is SNTAGT. CDR3 length equals 16 residues. The CDR3 is CASSPALAGDTDTQYF. CDR3 sequence (DNA): TGTGCCAGCAGTCCTGCACTAGCGGGAGATACAGATACGCAGTATTTT.

The chain uses TRBV7-9 and TRBJ2-7; no definite D call. Deletions cut 2 bases from V and 2 bases from J, with 10 bases between. CDR1 is SEHNR and CDR2 is FQNEAQ in the germline V gene (reference sequence). This CDR3 region has 14 residues. The CDR3 DNA follows: TGTGCCAGCAGCTTAAGCAACAGCCCCTACGAGCAGTACTTC. Translation: CASSLSNSPYEQYF.

J is TRBJ2-1 and V is TRBV18, with 8 nucleotides matching TRBD2. The V segment lost 0 bases and the J segment 7 bases; nucleotides outside the gene matches: 14. The CDR3 extends over 18 amino acids. CDR1 is KGHSH, CDR2 LQKENI, per germline. DNA of the CDR3: TGTGCCAGCTCACCACCCCCCGCCGGGGCTAGCGGGCGGAATGAGCAGTTCTTC. Amino acid sequence: CASSPPPAGASGRNEQFF. Full variable domain (outside the CDR3, taken from reference TRBV18 and TRBJ2-1): NAGVMQNPRHLVRRRGQEARLRCSPMKGHSHVYWYRQLPEEGLKFMVYLQKENIIDESGMPKERFSAEFPKEGPSILRIQQVVRGDSAAYFCASSPPPAGASGRNEQFFGPGTRLTVL.

This sequence joins TRBV11-2 and TRBJ2-7; no clear D gene. V was shortened by 4 bases and J by 2 bases, with 15 bases between the two germline ends. Germline CDR1 reads SGHAT; CDR2 reads FQNNGV. The CDR3 has 15 residues. The CDR3 coding sequence is TGTGCCAGCAGCTCAGACTGGACGGCCACCTACGAGCAGTACTTC. Protein sequence: CASSSDWTATYEQYF.

The rearrangement uses TRBV10-3 and TRBJ1-1, with D possibly matching TRBD1 (6 bases). The CDR3 has 14 residues. V lost 6 bases and J lost 1, with 12 bases in between. Looked up from germline, CDR1 is ENHRY and CDR2 is SYGVKD. In DNA, the CDR3 is TGTGCCATCAGGGGGGCTACAGGGAACACTGAAGCTTTCTTT. This codes for CAIRGATGNTEAFF.

This clone came up a few times. The chain has TRBV19 and TRBJ1-1, with D perhaps matching TRBD1 (6 bases). V lost 3 bases to trimming and J lost 4 bases, with 15 bases between them. The CDR3 is 15 residues long. Germline CDR1 LNHDA, CDR2 SQIVND (reference sequence). DNA for the CDR3: TGTGCCAGTAGTATCCCCCAGGGGTTTGGCACTGAAGCTTTCTTT. Its translation is CASSIPQGFGTEAFF.